This T cell receptor beta chain originates from a study of identical twins. This clonotype was seen many times. This CDR3 comprises 16 residues. With V trimmed by 8 bases and J by 4 bases, 15 bases remained unmatched. CDR1 is ENHRY, CDR2 SYGVKD, per germline. One entry per CDR3 protein results from TCRdb running MiXCR on the 5' RACE reads. The sample includes 200,000 or so distinct CDR3 sequences, around 6.9% of them seen just once. These data also formed part of another study, on yellow fever vaccine responses in identical twins.

This clonotype was obtained from a woman aged 18-35 years in good health. The sample comprised memory (CD45RO+) T cells sorted from blood. This chain links TRBV10-3 with TRBJ2-3; 7 bases map to TRBD2. CDR3 bases: TGTGCCATCTCCGGATCCACTAGCGAGAGTTCAGATACGCAGTATTTT. Its translation: CAISGSTSESSDTQYF.